What follows are 27 T cell receptor beta chains derived from one specimen sequenced in a study of shared clonotypes between healthy human individuals. Here immunoSEQ multiplex PCR was the method, and the copy in TCRdb shows in-frame clones only, minus some. The top ten clones hold around 0.4% of a sample with roughly 2.2 million clones, roughly 93% of them seen once. The sequenced sample was naive CD4+ T cells from PBMCs. Subset here: CD45RA+ positively selected. The origin of the receptors is a man between 18 and 35 years old in good health. Some clones in this sample may be carry-over from other donors' samples.

The V gene is TRBV6-1, the J gene TRBJ2-1; a weak D match, TRBD1 (6 bases). This CDR3 has 12 amino acids. In germline, CDR1 is MNHNS, CDR2 SASEGT. Trimming stripped 1 base from V and 10 bases from J, with 8 bases between. The CDR3, as DNA: TGTGCCAGCAGTGAAGATAGGGGGGAGCAGTTCTTC. Its protein is CASSEDRGEQFF.

The chain carries TRBV5-4 and TRBJ1-5, with a tentative D call TRBD1 (6 bases). V was pared by 0 bases and J by 5 bases, with 9 bases between. The CDR3 sequence is 14 residues long. Germline V gene data show CDR1 as SGHNT and CDR2 as YYREEE (reference sequence). CDR3 nucleotides: TGTGCCAGCAGCTTGGGGGGGCCCGATCAGCCCCAGCATTTT. Translating gives CASSLGGPDQPQHF.

The chain links TRBV7-3 to TRBJ1-2; 7 nucleotides match TRBD1. This CDR3 is built from 14 residues. Germline CDR1 reads SGHTA; CDR2 reads FQGTGA. Germline trimming cut 2 bases from V and 4 bases from J; bases unmatched to any gene: 4. CDR3 DNA sequence: TGTGCCAGCAGCTTAGGAGGGGGCAGCTATGGCTACACCTTC. This gives the protein CASSLGGGSYGYTF. Full variable domain (rest looked up from reference TRBV7-3 and TRBJ1-2): GAGVSQTPSNKVTEKGKYVELRCDPISGHTALYWYRQSLGQGPEFLIYFQGTGAADDSGLPNDRFFAVRPEGSVSTLKIQRTERGDSAVYLCASSLGGGSYGYTFGSGTRLTVV.

The chain has TRBV5-1 and TRBJ1-4; 8 bases map to TRBD1. The CDR3 has 14 amino acids. Trimming removed 5 bases from V and 3 bases from J; junction bases left unmatched: 3. The germline CDR1 and CDR2 sequences are SGHRS and YFSETQ. The CDR3 spells CASRGTGSNEKLFF. CDR3 DNA sequence: TGCGCCAGCAGAGGGACAGGTTCTAATGAAAAACTGTTTTTT.

The chain links TRBV5-1 to TRBJ1-4, with D uncertain. This CDR3 spans 14 amino acids. Trimming stripped 0 bases from V and 8 bases from J, with 11 bases between. Germline values: CDR1 SGHRS, CDR2 YFSETQ. The CDR3 sequence: CASSLGQIGEKLFF. The CDR3, as DNA: TGCGCCAGCAGCTTGGGGCAGATAGGGGAAAAACTGTTTTTT.

V gene TRBV27 combines with J gene TRBJ2-2; D unresolved. The CDR3 contains 15 residues. V dropped 4 bases and J dropped 2 bases, with 11 bases sitting between them. Per germline, CDR1 MNHEY and CDR2 SMNVEV (reference sequence). CDR3 DNA sequence: TGTGCCAGCAGTTACTTGGTATCTAACACCGGGGAGCTGTTTTTT. This gives the protein CASSYLVSNTGELFF.

This chain connects TRBV7-9 to TRBJ2-5; 7 bases match TRBD2. CDR1 is SEHNR and CDR2 is FQNEAQ in the germline V gene (reference sequence). This CDR3 comprises 16 residues. V shed 2 bases, J shed 3 bases, and the junction held 9 bases outside the gene matches. For the CDR3, the DNA is TGTGCCAGCAGCTTATATCCTAGCGGAGGAAAAGAGACCCAGTACTTC. This codes for CASSLYPSGGKETQYF.

The rearrangement uses TRBV6-1 and TRBJ2-5; D perhaps matches TRBD1 (6 bases). Germline CDR1 MNHNS, CDR2 SASEGT. The V gene lost 4 bases and the J gene lost 7 bases, with 16 bases spanning the gap. The CDR3 runs 14 residues. Written as DNA, the CDR3 is TGTGCCAGCAGTGGGTCTCACAGGGTTGGGACCCAGTACTTC. Its translation is CASSGSHRVGTQYF.

On this clone itself: Other DNA sequences of this sample code for an identical CDR3. This chain links TRBV28 with TRBJ2-7; D is unclear. CDR1 is MDHEN, CDR2 SYDVKM, per germline. Trimming took 5 bases from V and 4 from J, leaving 9 bases between them. The CDR3 has 12 amino acids. The CDR3 is CASSLTRYEQYF. The CDR3, as DNA: TGTGCCAGCAGTCTAACGAGGTACGAGCAGTACTTC.

The chain recombines TRBV10-3 with TRBJ1-4; TRBD1 matches 9 bases. The V segment lost 6 bases and the J segment 6 bases; nucleotides outside the gene matches: 5. The CDR3 consists of 14 residues. CDR1 and CDR2 from the germline V gene are ENHRY and SYGVKD. The CDR3 nucleotides are TGTGCCATCAGGGAGGGACAGGGAGATGAAAAACTGTTTTTT. Amino acid sequence: CAIREGQGDEKLFF.

The chain joins TRBV4-1 to TRBJ2-3, with 7 bases matching TRBD2. The CDR3 extends over 18 amino acids. Germline-derived CDR1 and CDR2 are MGHRA and YSYEKL. With V trimmed by 3 bases and J by 2 bases, 14 bases remained unmatched. CDR3 in amino acids: CASSQNDWGSGITDTQYF. In DNA form, the CDR3 reads TGCGCCAGCAGCCAGAACGATTGGGGGAGCGGGATCACAGATACGCAGTATTTT.

V gene TRBV18 combines with J gene TRBJ2-7, with D unresolved. This CDR3 spans 12 amino acids. In germline, CDR1 is KGHSH, CDR2 LQKENI. The V end was cut by 11 bases, the J end by 4 bases, with 15 bases between. In DNA form, the CDR3 reads TGTGCCGGTTCTGCGGATGGGTACGAGCAGTACTTC. Encoded protein: CAGSADGYEQYF.

The rearrangement uses TRBV11-2 and TRBJ2-7; D call uncertain. The CDR3 totals 13 residues. V lost 5 bases and J 7 bases, leaving 15 bases between the germline ends. Germline V gene lookup returns CDR1 SGHAT and CDR2 FQNNGV. This chain's CDR3 is CASSRNLYEEQYF. CDR3 nucleotide sequence: TGTGCCAGCAGCCGGAACCTTTATGAGGAGCAGTACTTC.

To note about this clone: This specimen includes other DNA sequences encoding the same CDR3. The rearrangement joins TRBV15 to TRBJ2-7; D assignment may be TRBD1 or TRBD2 (5 bases each). The CDR3 has 14 amino acids. CDR1 is LNHNV, CDR2 YYDKDF, per germline (reference sequence). Trimming took off 1 base at V and 5 bases at J, with 12 bases between the two ends. Here the CDR3 DNA reads TGTGCCACCAGCAGAGGAGGGGATAGCAACGAGCAGTACTTC. This encodes CATSRGGDSNEQYF.

The genes are TRBV19 and TRBJ1-1; no clear D gene. The V end was cut by 6 bases, the J end by 0 bases, with 14 bases between. The CDR3 runs 15 residues. Germline CDR1 is LNHDA and CDR2 is SQIVND (reference sequence). The CDR3 protein is CASSIRRPMNTEAFF. The CDR3 DNA reads as TGTGCCAGTAGCATCCGACGCCCTATGAACACTGAAGCTTTCTTT.

The rearrangement joins TRBV7-5 to TRBJ2-3. TRBV7-5 is listed as a pseudogene. This CDR3 contains 14 residues. Here the CDR3 reads CVRSLSRTPDTQYF. The CDR3 bases are TGTGTCAGAAGCTTAAGTCGGACCCCAGATACGCAGTATTTT.

The CDR3 DNA is TGTGCCAGCAGTTTTAGCGGGAGGGCCGTAACCTACGAGCAGTACTTC. This gives the protein CASSFSGRAVTYEQYF. This chain connects TRBV28 to TRBJ2-7, with TRBD2 identical over 11 bases. The CDR3 spans 16 residues. The germline gives CDR1 MDHEN, CDR2 SYDVKM. Trimming removed 3 bases from V and 2 bases from J; junction bases left unmatched: 6.

The V and J genes are TRBV27 and TRBJ1-2; D not resolved. CDR1 is MNHEY, CDR2 SMNVEV, per germline (reference sequence). CDR3 length: 15 residues. V lost 3 bases, J lost 7 bases, and 18 bases lay in between. CDR3: CASSLRGLVNPGYTF. CDR3 nucleotide sequence: TGTGCCAGCAGTTTGAGAGGACTTGTAAACCCTGGCTACACCTTC.

The V call is TRBV6-5, the J call TRBJ2-7, with D perhaps matching TRBD2 (6 bases). Germline CDR1 is MNHEY and CDR2 is SVGAGI. V lost 8 bases to trimming and J lost 0 bases, with 17 bases between them. There are 15 residues in the CDR3. CDR3 protein: CASRRELESSYEQYF. As DNA, the CDR3 is TGTGCCAGCCGACGGGAGTTGGAAAGCTCCTACGAGCAGTACTTC.

The chain joins TRBV5-1 to TRBJ2-3; perhaps TRBD1 as D (6 bases). The CDR3 covers 13 residues. The ends were cut back, 8 bases at V and 2 bases at J, with 12 bases in the middle. CDR1 is SGHRS, CDR2 YFSETQ, per germline. The CDR3 DNA follows: TGCGCCAGTAGGACAGTAGTCACAGATACGCAGTATTTT. It is translated as CASRTVVTDTQYF.

The chain has TRBV18 and TRBJ1-1; 9 bases are shared with TRBD1. There are 14 residues in the CDR3. The germline gives CDR1 KGHSH, CDR2 LQKENI. J lost 1 base, V lost 6 bases, and 3 bases had no gene match. The CDR3 protein is CASSLQGANTEAFF. The CDR3 DNA reads as TGTGCCAGCTCTCTACAGGGGGCGAACACTGAAGCTTTCTTT. The whole variable domain, remainder taken from reference TRBV18 and TRBJ1-1, is NAGVMQNPRHLVRRRGQEARLRCSPMKGHSHVYWYRQLPEEGLKFMVYLQKENIIDESGMPKERFSAEFPKEGPSILRIQQVVRGDSAAYFCASSLQGANTEAFFGQGTRLTVV.

The CDR3 reads CASSYRGDSNQPQHF. CDR3 nucleotide sequence: TGTGCCAGCAGTTACCGAGGGGATAGCAATCAGCCCCAGCATTTT. V usage is TRBV6-5 and J usage is TRBJ1-5; a weak D match, TRBD1 (5 bases). Per the germline V gene, CDR1 is MNHEY and CDR2 is SVGAGI. CDR3 size: 15 residues. V shed 2 bases and J shed 0 bases, with 8 bases lying between them.

V gene TRBV27 combines with J gene TRBJ2-7; tentatively, D is TRBD2 (5 bases). Trimming left V 3 bases short and J 4 bases short, with 13 bases between. The CDR3 consists of 14 residues. Germline V gene data show CDR1 as MNHEY and CDR2 as SMNVEV (reference sequence). CDR3 DNA sequence: TGTGCCAGCAGTTTCGAGAGGCGGGCGTACGAGCAGTACTTC. Its protein is CASSFERRAYEQYF.

The V call is TRBV21-1, the J call TRBJ2-3. TRBV21-1 is shown as a pseudogene. CDR3 length: 15 residues. CDR3 amino acids: CAEEGGETCTDTQYF. Here the CDR3 DNA reads TGTGCGGAGGAGGGGGGAGAGACCTGCACAGATACGCAGTATTTT.

The V and J genes are TRBV28 and TRBJ2-3; 9 nucleotides align to TRBD1. The CDR3 consists of 14 residues. Germline V gene data show CDR1 as MDHEN and CDR2 as SYDVKM. With 4 bases clipped from V and 5 bases from J, the junction kept 4 bases outside the gene matches. DNA for the CDR3: TGTGCCAGCAGTTGGACAGGGGATGGAGATACGCAGTATTTT. It yields the protein CASSWTGDGDTQYF.

The chain has TRBV5-1 and TRBJ2-5, with 14 bases matching TRBD2. Germline trimming cut 5 bases from V and 5 bases from J; bases unmatched to any gene: 8. The germline gives CDR1 SGHRS, CDR2 YFSETQ. CDR3 length: 16 residues. CDR3 region: CASRGLAGAARETQYF. CDR3 DNA: TGCGCCAGCAGGGGACTAGCGGGAGCCGCACGGGAGACCCAGTACTTC.

The rearrangement joins TRBV9 to TRBJ2-3; 11 bases are a match to TRBD2. V trimming: 3 bases; J trimming: 2 bases; junction bases outside the gene matches: 5. CDR1 is SGDLS, CDR2 YYNGEE, per germline. The CDR3 totals 16 residues. DNA of the CDR3: TGTGCCAGCAGCGGAGTAGCGGGAGGGGTCACAGATACGCAGTATTTT. Amino acid sequence: CASSGVAGGVTDTQYF.